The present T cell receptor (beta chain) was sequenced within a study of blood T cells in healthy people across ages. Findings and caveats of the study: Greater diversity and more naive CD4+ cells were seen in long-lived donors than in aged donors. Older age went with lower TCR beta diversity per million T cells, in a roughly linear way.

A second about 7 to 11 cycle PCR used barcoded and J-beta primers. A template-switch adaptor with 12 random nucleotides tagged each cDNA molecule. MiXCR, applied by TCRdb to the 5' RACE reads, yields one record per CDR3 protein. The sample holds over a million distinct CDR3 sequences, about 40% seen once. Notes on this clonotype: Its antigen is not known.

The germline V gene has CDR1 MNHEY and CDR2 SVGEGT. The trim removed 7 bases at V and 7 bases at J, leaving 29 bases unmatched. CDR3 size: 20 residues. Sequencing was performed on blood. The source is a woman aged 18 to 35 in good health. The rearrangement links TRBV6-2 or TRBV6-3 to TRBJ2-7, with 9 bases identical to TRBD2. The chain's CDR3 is CASTPIPASGDLSSYNEQYF. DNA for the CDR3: TGTGCCAGCACTCCCATCCCGGCTAGCGGGGACCTGAGCTCCTACAATGAGCAGTACTTC.